This entry lists 21 T cell receptor beta chains sequenced from one sample in a study of blood T cell repertoires in COVID-19. Method: immunoSEQ multiplex PCR; TCRdb's copy keeps in-frame clones and lacks some. The sample records 100,000 to 150,000 clones, 85% to 90% being singletons. The source material was peripheral blood. The origin of the receptors is a man aged 60-69 years with COVID-19, enrolled during active disease.

This clone is a singleton in its sample. V is TRBV5-4 and J is TRBJ2-7; TRBD1 agrees at 10 bases. The junction had 4 bases not matched to a gene; V was cut back by 3 bases and J by 4 bases. There are 14 residues in the CDR3. Germline V lookup: CDR1 SGHNT, CDR2 YYREEE (reference sequence). The CDR3 nucleotides read TGTGCCAGCAGCTCCCGGGACAGGGGATACGAGCAGTACTTC. Protein: CASSSRDRGYEQYF.

The CDR3 is CSAHGQGTQYF. In nucleotides, the CDR3 is TGCAGTGCACACGGACAGGGGACCCAGTACTTC. V is TRBV20-1 and J is TRBJ2-5, with 8 nucleotides matching TRBD1. CDR1 and CDR2 (germline): DFQATT, SNEGSKA (reference sequence). V shed 6 bases and J 7 bases; nucleotides not matched to a gene: 4. The CDR3 contains 11 residues.

The chain links TRBV7-9 to TRBJ1-4; TRBD1 is a possible D gene (6 bases). V was cut by 3 bases and J by 10 bases, with 18 bases left in between. The germline gives CDR1 SEHNR, CDR2 FQNEAQ (reference sequence). This CDR3 has 15 residues. CDR3 DNA: TGTGCCAGCAGCTTGTACAGGGCCCAAGGGGGAAAACTGTTTTTT. Translated, it gives CASSLYRAQGGKLFF.

CDR3 loop: CASSLTRSNQPQHF. The CDR3 nucleotides read TGTGCCAGCAGTTTAACGAGGAGCAATCAGCCCCAGCATTTT. The chain couples TRBV27 to TRBJ1-5, with no clear D. V was shortened by 2 bases and J by 1 base, with 6 bases between the two germline ends. Germline CDR1 reads MNHEY; CDR2 reads SMNVEV (reference sequence). CDR3 size: 14 residues.

CDR3 protein: CASSLVQGEAFF. The CDR3 region has the DNA TGTGCCAGCAGCTTAGTACAGGGCGAAGCTTTCTTT. J is TRBJ1-1 and V is TRBV7-9, with D perhaps matching TRBD1 (6 bases). V was trimmed by 1 base and J by 8 bases, leaving 8 bases between them. The CDR3 covers 12 residues. Germline V gene lookup returns CDR1 SEHNR and CDR2 FQNEAQ (reference sequence).

This clone is a singleton in its sample. The chain couples TRBV15 to TRBJ1-4; D might be TRBD1 (5 bases). The V gene lost 0 bases and the J gene lost 8 bases, with 16 bases spanning the gap. This CDR3 has 16 residues. The V gene's germline CDR1 is LNHNV and CDR2 YYDKDF (reference sequence). The DNA of the CDR3 is TGTGCCACCAGCAGAGATTCAGGCAGGGTCGGGGAAAAACTGTTTTTT. Its protein product is CATSRDSGRVGEKLFF.

The genes are TRBV11-3 and TRBJ2-2, with 8 bases matching TRBD1. Germline assignment: CDR1 SGHNT and CDR2 YENEEA. Unmatched junction bases numbered 1, after V lost 1 base and J lost 6 bases. The CDR3 is 14 residues long. CDR3 amino acids: CASSLATGAGELFF. CDR3 sequence (DNA): TGTGCCAGCAGCTTAGCGACAGGGGCCGGGGAGCTGTTTTTT.

The chain has TRBV5-4 and TRBJ1-2; 9 bases are shared with TRBD1. V was clipped by 0 bases and J by 7 bases; unmatched bases: 7. Germline V gives CDR1 SGHNT, CDR2 YYREEE (reference sequence). This CDR3 contains 15 residues. CDR3 in DNA: TGTGCCAGCAGCTTGGCCGACAGGGGGTCGGCTGGCTACACCTTC. Amino acids: CASSLADRGSAGYTF.

This chain joins TRBV5-5 and TRBJ2-7, with 8 bases that match TRBD1. The CDR3 covers 15 residues. Germline CDR1 SGHKS, CDR2 YYEKEE (reference sequence). J was trimmed by 0 bases and V by 5 bases; bases with no gene match: 7. The CDR3 region has the DNA TGTGCCAGCAGTGGACTACAGGGGGTCTCCTACGAGCAGTACTTC. It translates to CASSGLQGVSYEQYF.

This chain links TRBV5-1 with TRBJ2-2; possible D gene TRBD1, 6 bases. There are 15 residues in the CDR3. Trimming took 1 base from V and 4 from J, leaving 11 bases between them. Germline V gives CDR1 SGHRS, CDR2 YFSETQ. The CDR3 sequence: CASSLTQGSTGELFF. The CDR3 DNA reads as TGCGCCAGCAGCTTGACCCAGGGGAGCACCGGGGAGCTGTTTTTT.

There are a few counts of this clone. The gene calls are TRBV6-4 and TRBJ1-2, with 7 nucleotides matching TRBD1. The CDR3 length is 15 residues. Unmatched junction bases numbered 10, after V lost 5 bases and J lost 4 bases. Germline V gene data show CDR1 as MRHNA and CDR2 as SNTAGT. CDR3 in DNA: TGTGCCAGCAGTTCTACACCGGGACAGCCCTATGGCTACACCTTC. Its protein is CASSSTPGQPYGYTF.

V usage is TRBV18 and J usage is TRBJ2-1; D is unclear. This CDR3 has 17 amino acids. The V end lost 1 base, the J end lost 0 bases, and 13 bases lay between the germline ends. Per the germline V gene, CDR1 is KGHSH and CDR2 is LQKENI. DNA of the CDR3: TGTGCCAGCTCACCACTATTTGGCAGTCGCTCCTACAATGAGCAGTTCTTC. Protein: CASSPLFGSRSYNEQFF.

The chain uses TRBV3-1 (or the pseudogene TRBV3-2) and TRBJ2-1, with 7 bases that match TRBD2. The CDR3 is made up of 16 amino acids. The germline V gene encodes CDR1 LGHDT and CDR2 YNNKEL (reference sequence). V shed 1 base and J 0 bases; nucleotides not matched to a gene: 3. CDR3 region: CASSQGRENSYNEQFF. Written as DNA, the CDR3 is TGTGCCAGCAGCCAAGGGCGGGAGAACTCCTACAATGAGCAGTTCTTC.

Only a few counts were recorded for this clone. The V and J genes are TRBV23-1 and TRBJ1-1, with 8 nucleotides matching TRBD1. TRBV23-1 carries the ORF label, with uncertain function. The V gene end was trimmed by 3 bases and the J gene end by 3 bases; junction bases not matched to a gene: 9. The CDR3 loop spans 16 amino acids. The CDR3 DNA reads as TGCGCCAGCAGTCAGGACAGGGCCAAGGGGGACACTGAAGCTTTCTTT. Translated: CASSQDRAKGDTEAFF.

The chain couples TRBV5-1 to TRBJ1-1, with 8 bases lining up with TRBD1. Trimming cost V 6 bases and J 5 bases; bases outside gene matches: 12. The V gene's germline CDR1 is SGHRS and CDR2 YFSETQ. CDR3 length equals 15 residues. The CDR3 sequence: CASTTLTGEGTEAFF. The CDR3 bases are TGCGCCAGCACTACTTTGACAGGGGAAGGTACTGAAGCTTTCTTT.

The chain carries TRBV28 and TRBJ2-3; 9 nucleotides agree with TRBD2. Germline-derived CDR1 and CDR2 are MDHEN and SYDVKM. The CDR3 extends over 13 amino acids. J lost 11 bases, V lost 2 bases, and 5 bases had no gene match. CDR3 nucleotides: TGTGCCAGCAGTTTAGGGTCAGCGGGGGGGCAGTATTTT. Protein product: CASSLGSAGGQYF.

The chain links TRBV7-8 to TRBJ1-6, with 7 bases lining up with TRBD1. This CDR3 spans 15 amino acids. The germline V gene encodes CDR1 SGHVS and CDR2 FQNEAQ. Germline trimming cut 1 base from V and 13 bases from J; bases unmatched to any gene: 10. The CDR3 loop is CASSLVKTGSKPLHF. In nucleotides, the CDR3 is TGTGCCAGCAGCTTAGTCAAGACAGGGTCAAAGCCCCTCCACTTT. Combining the CDR3 with reference TRBV7-8 and TRBJ1-6 gives the whole variable domain GAGVSQSPRYKVAKRGQDVALRCDPISGHVSLFWYQQALGQGPEFLTYFQNEAQLDKSGLPSDRFFAERPEGSVSTLKIQRTQQEDSAVYLCASSLVKTGSKPLHFGNGTRLTVT.

This chain joins TRBV7-2 and TRBJ1-2; the match to TRBD1 covers 9 bases. Germline V gives CDR1 SGHTA, CDR2 FQGNSA. The V gene end was trimmed by 3 bases and the J gene end by 8 bases; junction bases not matched to a gene: 10. This CDR3 is built from 15 residues. The CDR3 DNA reads as TGTGCCAGCAGCTTCCCCCCCGGGACAGGGCAAGGCTACACCTTC. Translation: CASSFPPGTGQGYTF.

This chain uses TRBV5-1 with TRBJ1-1, with 10 bases lining up with TRBD1. Germline CDR1 is SGHRS and CDR2 is YFSETQ. J lost 5 bases, V lost 4 bases, and 8 bases had no gene match. CDR3 length: 15 residues. CDR3 DNA sequence: TGCGCCAGCAGCGAAGCCGGGACAGGGGAAACTGAAGCTTTCTTT. As protein: CASSEAGTGETEAFF.

J is TRBJ1-3 and V is TRBV12-3 or TRBV12-4, with D uncertain. Trimming removed 7 bases from V and 1 base from J, with 8 bases in between. The CDR3 is made up of 13 amino acids. This chain's CDR3 is CASTARSGNTIYF. The CDR3 nucleotides are TGTGCCAGCACGGCTAGGTCTGGAAACACCATATATTTT.

V and J are TRBV3-1 (or the pseudogene TRBV3-2) and TRBJ1-6; the D gene is possibly TRBD1 (5 bases). The CDR3 has 20 amino acids. V lost 4 bases to trimming and J lost 0 bases, with 22 bases between them. Per germline, CDR1 LGHDT and CDR2 YNNKEL (reference sequence). As DNA, the CDR3 is TGTGCCAGCAGCCGCCTGAGGGCCGCGGGACCCAGCTCCTATAATTCACCCCTCCACTTT. Its protein is CASSRLRAAGPSSYNSPLHF.